Included here is one T cell receptor beta chain sequence, with context. The data were taken from a study of blood T cell repertoires in COVID-19. Study background: Material from acute and convalescent COVID-19 was sourced from the United States, Italy and Spain.

Only in-frame clones appear in the TCRdb table, and some are missing; sequencing was by immunoSEQ multiplex PCR. The sample shows over 200,000 clones, around 90% of them seen only once. The cohort comprised adults aged about 18 to 100 years residing in approximately 22 US areas. The receptor was derived from a young man who had recovered from COVID-19. Input material: PBMCs or T cells enriched from blood (not recorded which).

The DNA of the CDR3 is TGTGCCAGCAGTTTAGGGAGTAGCACCGTAAAAGATACGCAGTATTTT. It is translated as CASSLGSSTVKDTQYF. V usage is TRBV28 and J usage is TRBJ2-3; D is perhaps TRBD2 (5 bases). V was clipped by 2 bases and J by 5 bases, with 17 bases between them. Germline V CDR1 and CDR2: MDHEN, SYDVKM. The CDR3 has 16 residues.